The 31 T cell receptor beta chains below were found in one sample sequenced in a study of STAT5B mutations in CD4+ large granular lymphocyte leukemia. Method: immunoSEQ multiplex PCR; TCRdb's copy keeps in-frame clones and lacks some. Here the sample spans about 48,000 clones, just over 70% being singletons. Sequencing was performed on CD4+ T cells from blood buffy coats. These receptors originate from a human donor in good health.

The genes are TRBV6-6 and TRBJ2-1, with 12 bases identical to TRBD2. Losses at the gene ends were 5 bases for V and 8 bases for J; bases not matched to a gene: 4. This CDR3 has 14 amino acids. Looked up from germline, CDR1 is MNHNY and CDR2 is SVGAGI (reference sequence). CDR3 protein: CASSRLAGEDEQFF. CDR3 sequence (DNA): TGTGCCAGCAGTCGACTAGCGGGGGAGGATGAGCAGTTCTTC.

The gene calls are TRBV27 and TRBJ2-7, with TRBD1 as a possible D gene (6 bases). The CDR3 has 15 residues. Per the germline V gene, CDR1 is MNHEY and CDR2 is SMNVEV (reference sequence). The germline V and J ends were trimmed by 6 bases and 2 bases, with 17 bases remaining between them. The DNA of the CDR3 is TGTGCCAGCAGGAGCCATGACAGGTTGACCTACGAGCAGTACTTC. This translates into CASRSHDRLTYEQYF.

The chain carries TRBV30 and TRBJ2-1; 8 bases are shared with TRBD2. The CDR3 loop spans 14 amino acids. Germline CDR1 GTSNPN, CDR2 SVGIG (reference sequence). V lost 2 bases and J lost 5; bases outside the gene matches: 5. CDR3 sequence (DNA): TGTGCCTGGAGTTTTAGCGGGACCCACAATGAGCAGTTCTTC. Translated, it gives CAWSFSGTHNEQFF.

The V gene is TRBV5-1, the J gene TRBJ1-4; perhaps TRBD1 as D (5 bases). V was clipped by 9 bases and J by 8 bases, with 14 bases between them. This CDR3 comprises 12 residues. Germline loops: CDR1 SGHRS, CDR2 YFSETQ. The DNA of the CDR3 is TGCGCCACCAGTCTGGAGGGGGAAAAACTGTTTTTT. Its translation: CATSLEGEKLFF.

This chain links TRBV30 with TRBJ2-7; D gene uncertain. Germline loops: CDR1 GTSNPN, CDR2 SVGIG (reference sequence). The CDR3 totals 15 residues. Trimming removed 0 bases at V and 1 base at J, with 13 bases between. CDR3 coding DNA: TGTGCCTGGAGTGTTTCGATGTTGGGGTCCTACGAGCAGTACTTC. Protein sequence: CAWSVSMLGSYEQYF.

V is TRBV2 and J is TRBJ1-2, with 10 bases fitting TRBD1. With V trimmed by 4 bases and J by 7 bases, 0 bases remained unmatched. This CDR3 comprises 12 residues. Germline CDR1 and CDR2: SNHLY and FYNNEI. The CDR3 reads CASSGTGGGYTF. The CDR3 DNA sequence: TGTGCCAGCAGTGGGACAGGGGGTGGCTACACCTTC.

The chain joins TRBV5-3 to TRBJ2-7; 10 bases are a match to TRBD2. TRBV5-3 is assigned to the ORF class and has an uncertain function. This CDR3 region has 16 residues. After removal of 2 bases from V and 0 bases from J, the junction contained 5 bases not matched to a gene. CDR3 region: CARSFPRLAGSYEQYV. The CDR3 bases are TGTGCCAGAAGCTTCCCTAGACTAGCGGGCTCCTACGAGCAGTACGTC.

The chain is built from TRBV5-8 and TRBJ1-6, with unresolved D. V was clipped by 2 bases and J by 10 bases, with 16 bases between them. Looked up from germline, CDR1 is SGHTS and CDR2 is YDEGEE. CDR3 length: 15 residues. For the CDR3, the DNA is TGTGCCAGCAGCTTAGGTCGGGGTTTCGGGTCACCCCTCCACTTT. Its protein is CASSLGRGFGSPLHF.

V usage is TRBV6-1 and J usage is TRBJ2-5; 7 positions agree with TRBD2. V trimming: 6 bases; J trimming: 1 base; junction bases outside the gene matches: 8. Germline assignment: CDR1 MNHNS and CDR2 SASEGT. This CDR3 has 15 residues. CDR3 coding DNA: TGTGCCAGCAGGGACACCCGCGGGGGCCAAGAGACCCAGTACTTC. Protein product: CASRDTRGGQETQYF.

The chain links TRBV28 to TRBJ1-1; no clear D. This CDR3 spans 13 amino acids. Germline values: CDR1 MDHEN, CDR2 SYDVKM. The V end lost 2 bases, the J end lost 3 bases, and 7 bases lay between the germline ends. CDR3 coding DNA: TGTGCCAGCAGTTTACCAAGGGACACTGAAGCTTTCTTT. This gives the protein CASSLPRDTEAFF.

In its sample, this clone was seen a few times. The CDR3 DNA reads as TGTGCCAGCAGCGACGGACCAGGCTACGAGCAGTACGTC. Translating it yields CASSDGPGYEQYV. This chain joins TRBV6-5 and TRBJ2-7; D is ambiguous. The CDR3 totals 13 residues. V gave up 6 bases and J gave up 3 bases, with 12 bases separating them. Germline assignment: CDR1 MNHEY and CDR2 SVGAGI.

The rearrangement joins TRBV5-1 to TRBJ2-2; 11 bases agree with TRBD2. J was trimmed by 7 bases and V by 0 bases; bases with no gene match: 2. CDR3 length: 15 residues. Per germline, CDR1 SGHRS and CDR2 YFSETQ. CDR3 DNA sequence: TGCGCCAGCAGCTTGGGACTAGCGGGGTTCGGGGAGCTGTTTTTT. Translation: CASSLGLAGFGELFF.

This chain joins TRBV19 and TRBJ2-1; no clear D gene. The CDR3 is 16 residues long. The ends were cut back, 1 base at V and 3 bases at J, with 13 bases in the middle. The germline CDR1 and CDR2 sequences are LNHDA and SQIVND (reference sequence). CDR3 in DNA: TGTGCCAGTAGTATAGGGGGAACGCTGGACTACAATGAGCAGTTCTTC. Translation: CASSIGGTLDYNEQFF.

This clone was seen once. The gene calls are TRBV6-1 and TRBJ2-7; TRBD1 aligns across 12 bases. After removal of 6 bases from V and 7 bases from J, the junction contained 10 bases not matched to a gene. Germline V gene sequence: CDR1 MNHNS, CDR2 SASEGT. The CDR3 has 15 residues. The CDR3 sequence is CASSRGTGGIWEQYV. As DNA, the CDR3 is TGTGCCAGCAGCCGAGGGACAGGGGGCATCTGGGAGCAGTACGTC.

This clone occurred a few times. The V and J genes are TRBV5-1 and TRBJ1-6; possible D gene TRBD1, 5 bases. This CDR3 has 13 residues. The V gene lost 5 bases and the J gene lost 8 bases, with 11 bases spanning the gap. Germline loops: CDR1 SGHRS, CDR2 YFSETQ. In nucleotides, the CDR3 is TGCGCCAGCAGGCAGGGTATTGATTCACCCCTCCACTTT. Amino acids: CASRQGIDSPLHF.

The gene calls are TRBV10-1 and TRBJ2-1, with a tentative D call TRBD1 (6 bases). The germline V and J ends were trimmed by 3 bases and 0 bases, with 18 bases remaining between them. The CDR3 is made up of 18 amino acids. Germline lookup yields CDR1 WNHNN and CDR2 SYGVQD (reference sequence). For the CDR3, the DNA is TGCGCCAGCAGTGAAGGGACAATTGAGGGTTGCTCCTACAATGAGCAGTTCTTC. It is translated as CASSEGTIEGCSYNEQFF.

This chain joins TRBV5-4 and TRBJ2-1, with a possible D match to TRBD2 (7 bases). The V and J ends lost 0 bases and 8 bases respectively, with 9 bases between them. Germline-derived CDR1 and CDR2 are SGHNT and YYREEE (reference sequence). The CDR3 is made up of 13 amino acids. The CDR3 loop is CASSLGGGDEQFF. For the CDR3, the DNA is TGTGCCAGCAGCTTGGGGGGGGGCGATGAGCAGTTCTTC.

The CDR3 sequence is CASSQSGGGTEAFF. The CDR3 region has the DNA TGTGCCAGCAGCCAATCTGGGGGTGGGACTGAAGCTTTCTTT. The V gene is TRBV7-3, the J gene TRBJ1-1, with D tentatively TRBD1 (5 bases). Germline-derived CDR1 and CDR2 are SGHTA and FQGTGA. This CDR3 comprises 14 residues. V lost 5 bases, J lost 5 bases, and 15 bases lay in between.

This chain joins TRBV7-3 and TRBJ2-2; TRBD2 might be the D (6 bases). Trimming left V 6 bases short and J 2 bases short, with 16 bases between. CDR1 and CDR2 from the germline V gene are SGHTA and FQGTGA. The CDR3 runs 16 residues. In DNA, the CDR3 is TGTGCCAGCAGTCCTACCGGGACTCTAAACACCGGGGAGCTGTTTTTT. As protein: CASSPTGTLNTGELFF.

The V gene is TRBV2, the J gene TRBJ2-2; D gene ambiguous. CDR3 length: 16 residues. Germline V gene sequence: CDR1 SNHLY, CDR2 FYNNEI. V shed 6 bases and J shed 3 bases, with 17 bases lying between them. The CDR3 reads CASSPGFPTYTGELFF. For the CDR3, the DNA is TGTGCCAGCAGCCCCGGGTTCCCGACTTACACCGGGGAGCTGTTTTTT.

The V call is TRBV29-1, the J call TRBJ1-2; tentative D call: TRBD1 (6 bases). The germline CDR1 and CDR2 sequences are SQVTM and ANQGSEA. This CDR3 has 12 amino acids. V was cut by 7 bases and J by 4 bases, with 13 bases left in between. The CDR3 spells CSAGEKSYGYTF. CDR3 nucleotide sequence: TGCAGCGCAGGGGAGAAATCCTATGGCTACACCTTC.

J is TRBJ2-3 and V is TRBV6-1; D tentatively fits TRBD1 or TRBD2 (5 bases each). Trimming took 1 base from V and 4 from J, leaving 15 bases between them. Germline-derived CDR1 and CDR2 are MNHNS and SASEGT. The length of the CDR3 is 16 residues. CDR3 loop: CASSEGSGLRADTQYF. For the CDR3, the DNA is TGTGCCAGCAGTGAAGGTTCAGGGTTGCGGGCAGATACGCAGTATTTT.

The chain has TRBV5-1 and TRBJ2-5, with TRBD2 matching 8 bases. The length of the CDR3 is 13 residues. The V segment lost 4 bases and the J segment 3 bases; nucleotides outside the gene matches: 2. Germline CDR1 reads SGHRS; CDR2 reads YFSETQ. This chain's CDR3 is CASSTSGEETQYF. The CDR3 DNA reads TGCGCCAGCAGCACTAGCGGAGAAGAGACCCAGTACTTC.

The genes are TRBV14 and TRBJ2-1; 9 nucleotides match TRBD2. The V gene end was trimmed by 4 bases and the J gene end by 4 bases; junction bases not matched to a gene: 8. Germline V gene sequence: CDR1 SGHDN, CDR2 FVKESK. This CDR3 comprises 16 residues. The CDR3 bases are TGTGCCAGCAGCCCGACCGGGACTAGCAGATACAATGAGCAGTTCTTC. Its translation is CASSPTGTSRYNEQFF.

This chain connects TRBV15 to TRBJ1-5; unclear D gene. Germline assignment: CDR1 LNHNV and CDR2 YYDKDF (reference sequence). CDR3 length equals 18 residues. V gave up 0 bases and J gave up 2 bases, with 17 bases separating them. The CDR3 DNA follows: TGTGCCACCAGCAGAGATCGAAATAGTGGTCTGGGCAATCAGCCCCAGCATTTT. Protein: CATSRDRNSGLGNQPQHF.

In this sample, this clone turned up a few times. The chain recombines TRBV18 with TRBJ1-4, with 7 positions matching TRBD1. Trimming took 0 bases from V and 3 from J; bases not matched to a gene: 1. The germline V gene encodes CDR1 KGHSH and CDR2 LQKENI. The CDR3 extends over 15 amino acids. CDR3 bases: TGTGCCAGCTCACCACCGGGACAGCCTAATGAAAAACTGTTTTTT. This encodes CASSPPGQPNEKLFF.

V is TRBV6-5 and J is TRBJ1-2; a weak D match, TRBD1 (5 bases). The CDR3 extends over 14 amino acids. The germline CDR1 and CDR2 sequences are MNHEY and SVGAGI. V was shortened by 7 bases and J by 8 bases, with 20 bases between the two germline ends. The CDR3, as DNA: TGTGCCAGCAAGTCTCGGGCAGGGACTACCGGCTACACCTTC. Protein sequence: CASKSRAGTTGYTF.

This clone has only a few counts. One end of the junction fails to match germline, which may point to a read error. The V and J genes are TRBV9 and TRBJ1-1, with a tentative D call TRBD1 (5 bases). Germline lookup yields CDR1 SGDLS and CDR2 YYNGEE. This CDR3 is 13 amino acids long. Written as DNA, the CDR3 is TGTGCCAGTAGGGGCGGGGTGAATACTGAAGCTTTCTTT. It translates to CASRGGVNTEAFF. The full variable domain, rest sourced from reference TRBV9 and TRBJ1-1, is DSGVTQTPKHLITATGQRVTLRCSPRSGDLSVYWYQQSLDQGLQFLIQYYNGEERAKGNILERFSAQQFPDLHSELNLSSLELGDSALYFCASRGGVNTEAFFGQGTRLTVV.

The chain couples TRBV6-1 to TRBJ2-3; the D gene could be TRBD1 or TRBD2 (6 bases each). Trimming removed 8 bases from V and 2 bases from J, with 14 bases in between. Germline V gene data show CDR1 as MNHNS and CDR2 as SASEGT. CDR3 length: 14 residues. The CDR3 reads CASDGGGPTDTQYF. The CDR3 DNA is TGTGCCAGCGATGGAGGGGGGCCCACAGATACGCAGTATTTT.

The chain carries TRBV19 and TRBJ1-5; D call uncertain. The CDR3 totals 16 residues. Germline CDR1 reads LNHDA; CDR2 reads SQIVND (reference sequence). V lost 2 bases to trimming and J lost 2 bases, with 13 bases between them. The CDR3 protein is CASSIFPTGGNQPQHF. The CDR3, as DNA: TGTGCCAGTAGTATATTTCCCACGGGTGGCAATCAGCCCCAGCATTTT. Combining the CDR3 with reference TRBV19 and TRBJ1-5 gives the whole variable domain DGGITQSPKYLFRKEGQNVTLSCEQNLNHDAMYWYRQDPGQGLRLIYYSQIVNDFQKGDIAEGYSVSREKKESFPLTVTSAQKNPTAFYLCASSIFPTGGNQPQHFGDGTRLSIL.

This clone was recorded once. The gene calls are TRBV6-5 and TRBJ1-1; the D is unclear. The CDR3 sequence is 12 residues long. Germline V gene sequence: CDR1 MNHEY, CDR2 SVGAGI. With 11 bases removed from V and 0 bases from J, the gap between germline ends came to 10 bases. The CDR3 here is CASYQLNTEAFF. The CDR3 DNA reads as TGTGCCTCATATCAGTTGAACACTGAAGCTTTCTTT.